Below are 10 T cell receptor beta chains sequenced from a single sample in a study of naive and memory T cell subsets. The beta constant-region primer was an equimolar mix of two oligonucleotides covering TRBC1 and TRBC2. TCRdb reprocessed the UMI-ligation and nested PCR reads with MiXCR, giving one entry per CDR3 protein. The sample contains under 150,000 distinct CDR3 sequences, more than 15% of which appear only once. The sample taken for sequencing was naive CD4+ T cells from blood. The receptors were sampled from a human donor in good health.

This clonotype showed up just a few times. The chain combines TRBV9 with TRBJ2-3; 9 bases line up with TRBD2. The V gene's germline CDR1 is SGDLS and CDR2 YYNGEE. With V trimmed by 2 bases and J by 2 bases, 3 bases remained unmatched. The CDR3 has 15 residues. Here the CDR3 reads CASSVGLATTDTQYF. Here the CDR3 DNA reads TGTGCCAGCAGCGTGGGACTAGCTACCACAGATACGCAGTATTTT.

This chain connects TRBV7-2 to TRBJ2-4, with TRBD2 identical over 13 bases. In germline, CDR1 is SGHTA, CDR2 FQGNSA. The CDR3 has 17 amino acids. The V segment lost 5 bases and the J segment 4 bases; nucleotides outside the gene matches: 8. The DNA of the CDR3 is TGTGCCAGCAGCCCTCCCGGACTAGCGGGAGAGAAAAACATTCAGTACTTC. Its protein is CASSPPGLAGEKNIQYF.

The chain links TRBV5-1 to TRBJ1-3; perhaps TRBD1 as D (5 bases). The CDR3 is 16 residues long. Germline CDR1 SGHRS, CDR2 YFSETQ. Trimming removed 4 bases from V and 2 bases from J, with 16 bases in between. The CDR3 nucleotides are TGCGCCAGCAGCGCCACACCGGGACTGGCTGGAAACACCATATATTTT. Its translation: CASSATPGLAGNTIYF.

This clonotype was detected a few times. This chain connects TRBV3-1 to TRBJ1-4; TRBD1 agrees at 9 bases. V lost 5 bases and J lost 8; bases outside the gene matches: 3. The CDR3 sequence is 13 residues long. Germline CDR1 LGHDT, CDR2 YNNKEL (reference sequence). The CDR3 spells CASSTTGGEKLFF. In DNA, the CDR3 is TGTGCCAGCAGCACGACAGGGGGGGAAAAACTGTTTTTT.

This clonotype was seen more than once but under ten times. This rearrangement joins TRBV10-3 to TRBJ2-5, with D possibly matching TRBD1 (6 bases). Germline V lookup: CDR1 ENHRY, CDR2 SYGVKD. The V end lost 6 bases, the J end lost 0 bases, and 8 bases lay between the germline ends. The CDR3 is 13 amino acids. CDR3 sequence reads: CAISGQNQETQYF. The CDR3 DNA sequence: TGTGCCATCAGCGGACAGAACCAAGAGACCCAGTACTTC.

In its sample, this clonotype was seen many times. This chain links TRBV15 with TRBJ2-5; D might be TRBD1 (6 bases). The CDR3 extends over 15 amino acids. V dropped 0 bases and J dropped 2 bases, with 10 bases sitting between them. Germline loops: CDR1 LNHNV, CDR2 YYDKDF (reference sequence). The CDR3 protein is CATSRDRQVQETQYF. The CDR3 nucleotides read TGTGCCACCAGCAGAGACCGACAGGTTCAAGAGACCCAGTACTTC.

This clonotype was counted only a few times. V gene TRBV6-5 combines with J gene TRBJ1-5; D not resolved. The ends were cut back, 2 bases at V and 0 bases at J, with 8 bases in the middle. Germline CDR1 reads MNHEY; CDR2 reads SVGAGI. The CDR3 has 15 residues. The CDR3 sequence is CASSYGGSSNQPQHF. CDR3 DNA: TGTGCCAGCAGTTACGGTGGGAGTAGCAATCAGCCCCAGCATTTT.

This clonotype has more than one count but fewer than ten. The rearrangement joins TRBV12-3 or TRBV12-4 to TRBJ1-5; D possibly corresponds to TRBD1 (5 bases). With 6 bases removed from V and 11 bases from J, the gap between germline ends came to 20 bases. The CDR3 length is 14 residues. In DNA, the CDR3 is TGTGCCAGCAGCCCGGCGCCCCAGGGTGTGGCCCAGCATTTT. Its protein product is CASSPAPQGVAQHF.

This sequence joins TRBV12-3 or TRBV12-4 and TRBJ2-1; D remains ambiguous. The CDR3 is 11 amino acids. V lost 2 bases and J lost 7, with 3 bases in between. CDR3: CASSLWNEQFF. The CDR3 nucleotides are TGTGCCAGCAGTTTATGGAATGAGCAGTTCTTC.

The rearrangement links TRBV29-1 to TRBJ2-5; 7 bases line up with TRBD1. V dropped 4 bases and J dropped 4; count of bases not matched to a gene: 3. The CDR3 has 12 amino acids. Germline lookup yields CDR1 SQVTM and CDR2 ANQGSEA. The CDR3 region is CSVVGQVETQYF. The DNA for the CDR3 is TGCAGCGTTGTCGGACAGGTAGAGACCCAGTACTTC.